This record looks at one T cell receptor (beta chain) sequence and its context. What it binds is unknown. This entry comes from a study of cytomegalovirus exposure and HLA in healthy donors. The PCR used 60 Vbeta and 13 Jbeta primers. Clones were read by immunoSEQ multiplex PCR, and TCRdb kept only the in-frame ones, dropping some. The repertoire shows about 53,000 clones; the top ten hold over 10%. Trimming stripped 6 bases from V and 0 bases from J, with 17 bases between. From germline, CDR1 is MNHEY and CDR2 SMNVEV (reference sequence). This CDR3 contains 17 residues. Study-level findings and limits: In vitro, three CMV-associated chains proved specific for CMV antigens. Presence/absence analyses treated sequencing depth as roughly uniform across donors.

The chain employs TRBV27 and TRBJ1-4; possibly TRBD1 for D (5 bases). The receptor was derived from a man younger than 35 in good health and CMV-seropositive. Input material: PBMCs. The CDR3 region has the DNA TGTGCCAGCAGGGGGGGGTGGCGAAAGACAACTAATGAAAAACTGTTTTTT. This codes for CASRGGWRKTTNEKLFF.